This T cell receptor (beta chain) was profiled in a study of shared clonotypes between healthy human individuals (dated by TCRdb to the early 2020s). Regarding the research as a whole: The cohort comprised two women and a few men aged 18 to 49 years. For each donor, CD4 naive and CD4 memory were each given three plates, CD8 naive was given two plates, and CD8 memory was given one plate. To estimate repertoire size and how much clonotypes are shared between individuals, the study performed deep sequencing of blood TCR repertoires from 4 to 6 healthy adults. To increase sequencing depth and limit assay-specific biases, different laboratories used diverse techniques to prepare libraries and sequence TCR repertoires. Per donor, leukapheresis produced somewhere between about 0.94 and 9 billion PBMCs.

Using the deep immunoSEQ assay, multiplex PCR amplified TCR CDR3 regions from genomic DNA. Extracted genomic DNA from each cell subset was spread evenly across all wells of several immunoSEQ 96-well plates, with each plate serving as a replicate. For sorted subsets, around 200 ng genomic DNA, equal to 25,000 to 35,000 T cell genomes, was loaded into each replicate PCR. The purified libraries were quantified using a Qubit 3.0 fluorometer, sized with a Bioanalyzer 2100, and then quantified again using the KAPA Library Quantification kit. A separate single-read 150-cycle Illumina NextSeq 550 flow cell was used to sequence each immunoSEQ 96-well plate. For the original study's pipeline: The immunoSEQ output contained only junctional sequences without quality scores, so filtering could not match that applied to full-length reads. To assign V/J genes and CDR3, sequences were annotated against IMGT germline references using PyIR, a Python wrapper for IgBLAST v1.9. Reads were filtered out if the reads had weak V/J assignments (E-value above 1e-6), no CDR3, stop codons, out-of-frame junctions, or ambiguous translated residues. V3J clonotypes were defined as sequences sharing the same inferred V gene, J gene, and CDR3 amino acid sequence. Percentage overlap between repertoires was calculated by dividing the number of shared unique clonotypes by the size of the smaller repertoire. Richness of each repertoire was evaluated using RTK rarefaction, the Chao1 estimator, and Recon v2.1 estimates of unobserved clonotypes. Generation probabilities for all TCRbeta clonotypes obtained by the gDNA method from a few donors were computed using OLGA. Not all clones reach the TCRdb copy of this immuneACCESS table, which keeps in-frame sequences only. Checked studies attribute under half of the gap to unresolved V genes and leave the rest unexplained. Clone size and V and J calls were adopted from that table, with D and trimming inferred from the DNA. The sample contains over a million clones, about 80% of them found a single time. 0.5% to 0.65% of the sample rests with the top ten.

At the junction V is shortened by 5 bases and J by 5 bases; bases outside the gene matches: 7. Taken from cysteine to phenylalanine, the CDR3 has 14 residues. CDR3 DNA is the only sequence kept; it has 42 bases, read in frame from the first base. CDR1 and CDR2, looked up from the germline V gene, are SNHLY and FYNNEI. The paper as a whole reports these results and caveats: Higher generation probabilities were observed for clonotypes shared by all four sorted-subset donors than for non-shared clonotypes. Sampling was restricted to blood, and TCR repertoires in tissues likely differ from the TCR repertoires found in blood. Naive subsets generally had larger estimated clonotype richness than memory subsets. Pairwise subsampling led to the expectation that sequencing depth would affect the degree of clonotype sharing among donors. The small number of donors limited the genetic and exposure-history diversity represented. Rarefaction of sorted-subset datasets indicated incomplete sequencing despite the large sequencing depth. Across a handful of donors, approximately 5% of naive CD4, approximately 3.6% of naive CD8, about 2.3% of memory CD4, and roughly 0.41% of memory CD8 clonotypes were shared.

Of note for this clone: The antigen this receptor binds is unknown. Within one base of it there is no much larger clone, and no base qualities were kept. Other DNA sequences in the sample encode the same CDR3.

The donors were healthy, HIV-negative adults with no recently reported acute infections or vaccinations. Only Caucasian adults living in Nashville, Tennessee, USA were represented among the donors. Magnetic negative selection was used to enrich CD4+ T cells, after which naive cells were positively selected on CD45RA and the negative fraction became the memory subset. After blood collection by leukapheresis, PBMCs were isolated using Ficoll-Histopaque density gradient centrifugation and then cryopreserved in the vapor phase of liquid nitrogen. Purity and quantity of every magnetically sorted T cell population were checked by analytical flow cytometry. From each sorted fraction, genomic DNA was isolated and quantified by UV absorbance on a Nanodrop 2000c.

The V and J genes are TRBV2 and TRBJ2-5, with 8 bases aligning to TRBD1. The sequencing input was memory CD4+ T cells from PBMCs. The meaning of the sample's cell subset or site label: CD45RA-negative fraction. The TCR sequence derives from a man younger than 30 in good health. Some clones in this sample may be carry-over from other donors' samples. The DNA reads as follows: TGTGCCAGCAGTTCCGGACAGGGTGGCGAGACCCAGTACTTC. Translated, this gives CASSSGQGGETQYF.